Shown below are 4 T cell receptor beta chains from a single sample sequenced in a study of blood T cell repertoires in COVID-19. Profiled with immunoSEQ multiplex PCR; TCRdb holds only in-frame clones, not every one. This table holds under 200,000 clones, approximately 82% found once. Sequencing was carried out using PBMCs or T cells enriched from blood (not recorded which). All receptors derive from a woman in her forties or fifties who had recovered from COVID-19.

In its sample, this clone was seen once. The chain is built from TRBV1 and TRBJ2-3; the table's D call TRBD2 went unverified against the DNA. TRBV1 is a pseudogene segment. The CDR3 is 16 amino acids. The CDR3 DNA reads as TGCACCAGCAGCCCTACTAGCGGGAGGGGGACAGATACGCAGTATTTT. It codes for CTSSPTSGRGTDTQYF.

The genes are TRBV20-1 and TRBJ2-3; tentative D call: TRBD2 (5 bases). CDR3 size: 15 residues. Trimming pared 3 bases from V and 10 bases from J, leaving 23 bases between. Germline CDR1 DFQATT, CDR2 SNEGSKA (reference sequence). This CDR3 is CSASLILSGFLPQYF. The CDR3, as DNA: TGCAGTGCTAGTTTAATCTTGTCGGGATTCCTACCGCAGTATTTT.

The rearrangement links TRBV5-4 to TRBJ1-1; D uncertain. This CDR3 has 13 amino acids. Germline V gives CDR1 SGHNT, CDR2 YYREEE (reference sequence). V was shortened by 3 bases and J by 1 base, with 7 bases between the two germline ends. In DNA, the CDR3 is TGTGCCAGCAGCTCCAACGGGAACACTGAAGCTTTCTTT. This encodes CASSSNGNTEAFF.

V and J are TRBV6-5 and TRBJ1-2; D possibly corresponds to TRBD1 (5 bases). V lost 8 bases and J 5 bases, leaving 18 bases between the germline ends. The CDR3 loop spans 14 amino acids. Germline V gene sequence: CDR1 MNHEY, CDR2 SVGAGI. CDR3 sequence reads: CASARFGGSYGYTF. CDR3 DNA: TGTGCCAGCGCCCGCTTCGGGGGAAGTTATGGCTACACCTTC.